The 22 T cell receptor beta chains listed next were all sequenced from one sample in a study of blood T cell repertoires in COVID-19 (dated by TCRdb to about 2020). The method was the immunoSEQ multiplex PCR assay. Held by TCRdb, this immuneACCESS table contains in-frame sequences only and omits some clones. Under half of the omission traces to an unresolved V gene where checked; the cause of the rest is unknown. The sample includes 290,000 or so clones, with more than 85% observed a single time. Of the sample, around 1.4% falls within the top ten clones. Sequenced: peripheral blood. The receptors were gathered from a man aged 70-80 years with acute or convalescent COVID-19.

The chain has TRBV19 and TRBJ1-2; D unresolved. Germline loops: CDR1 LNHDA, CDR2 SQIVND (reference sequence). This CDR3 is 12 amino acids long. The CDR3 reads CAGYLANYGYTF. CDR3 DNA sequence: TGTGCGGGCTACCTGGCTAACTATGGCTACACCTTC.

V is TRBV7-2 and J is TRBJ2-7; TRBD1 aligns across 9 bases. Germline V gene sequence: CDR1 SGHTA, CDR2 FQGNSA. V was pared by 6 bases and J by 5 bases, with 8 bases of the junction left unmatched. This CDR3 contains 14 residues. As DNA, the CDR3 is TGTGCCAGCAGATTCGACAGGGGGGACGACGAGCAGTACTTC. It encodes CASRFDRGDDEQYF.

The chain carries TRBV6-5 and TRBJ2-5; 8 bases are a match to TRBD2. Germline values: CDR1 MNHEY, CDR2 SVGAGI. J was trimmed by 5 bases and V by 6 bases; bases with no gene match: 5. This CDR3 has 13 residues. The CDR3 nucleotides are TGTGCCAGCAGCGGGGGGGCTCAGGAGACCCAGTACTTC. Protein product: CASSGGAQETQYF.

The V call is TRBV19, the J call TRBJ2-1; TRBD2 aligns across 7 bases. Trimming took 4 bases from V and 3 from J; bases not matched to a gene: 6. From germline, CDR1 is LNHDA and CDR2 SQIVND (reference sequence). This CDR3 is 15 amino acids long. The CDR3 is CASSKTPGGYNEQFF. Written as DNA, the CDR3 is TGTGCCAGTAGTAAGACACCGGGGGGCTACAATGAGCAGTTCTTC. Full variable domain (rest looked up from reference TRBV19 and TRBJ2-1): DGGITQSPKYLFRKEGQNVTLSCEQNLNHDAMYWYRQDPGQGLRLIYYSQIVNDFQKGDIAEGYSVSREKKESFPLTVTSAQKNPTAFYLCASSKTPGGYNEQFFGPGTRLTVL.

The chain employs TRBV7-2 and TRBJ2-5; D perhaps matches TRBD1 (6 bases). CDR3 size: 15 residues. V lost 0 bases to trimming and J lost 5 bases, with 13 bases between them. In germline, CDR1 is SGHTA, CDR2 FQGNSA. This CDR3 reads CASSLAQGGRETQYF. The DNA of the CDR3 is TGTGCCAGCAGCTTAGCACAGGGTGGGCGCGAGACCCAGTACTTC. The full variable domain, with the rest looked up from reference TRBV7-2 and TRBJ2-5, is GAGVSQSPSNKVTEKGKDVELRCDPISGHTALYWYRQSLGQGLEFLIYFQGNSAPDKSGLPSDRFSAERTGGSVSTLTIQRTQQEDSAVYLCASSLAQGGRETQYFGPGTRLLVL.

In this sample, this clone turned up a few times. For the CDR3, the DNA is TGTGCCAGCAGCGTAGGGGCAGGGGGGAACACTGAAGCTTTCTTT. Translation: CASSVGAGGNTEAFF. The V call is TRBV9, the J call TRBJ1-1; 7 bases are shared with TRBD1. Germline V gives CDR1 SGDLS, CDR2 YYNGEE. The CDR3 extends over 15 amino acids. After removal of 0 bases from V and 1 base from J, the junction contained 3 bases not matched to a gene. Full variable domain (rest looked up from reference TRBV9 and TRBJ1-1): DSGVTQTPKHLITATGQRVTLRCSPRSGDLSVYWYQQSLDQGLQFLIQYYNGEERAKGNILERFSAQQFPDLHSELNLSSLELGDSALYFCASSVGAGGNTEAFFGQGTRLTVV.

This rearrangement joins TRBV5-1 to TRBJ2-7; D is undetermined. Trimming removed 0 bases from V and 7 bases from J, with 8 bases in between. CDR1 and CDR2 (germline): SGHRS, YFSETQ. There are 12 residues in the CDR3. The CDR3 sequence: CASSLGRREQYF. In DNA form, the CDR3 reads TGCGCCAGCAGCTTGGGTAGGCGGGAGCAGTACTTC.

The V and J genes are TRBV18 and TRBJ1-2; tentative D call: TRBD1 (6 bases). CDR3 length: 15 amino acids. The germline V and J ends were trimmed by 3 bases and 4 bases, with 15 bases remaining between them. Per germline, CDR1 KGHSH and CDR2 LQKENI. CDR3 sequence reads: CASSPVTGDGYGYTF. CDR3 nucleotide sequence: TGTGCCAGCTCACCCGTGACAGGTGACGGCTATGGCTACACCTTC.

The sample holds a few counts of this clone. This chain joins TRBV5-1 and TRBJ2-7; D may be TRBD2 (6 bases). CDR3 length: 15 residues. Trimming cost V 3 bases and J 0 bases, with 13 bases left between them. Germline lookup yields CDR1 SGHRS and CDR2 YFSETQ. CDR3 amino acids: CASSYLSGSSYEQYF. CDR3 coding DNA: TGCGCCAGCAGCTATCTATCCGGGAGCTCCTACGAGCAGTACTTC.

The chain employs TRBV5-1 and TRBJ2-2; the D gene is possibly TRBD2 (7 bases). This CDR3 comprises 16 residues. Trimming stripped 10 bases from V and 2 bases from J, with 21 bases between. Germline lookup yields CDR1 SGHRS and CDR2 YFSETQ. DNA of the CDR3: TGCGCCTCGGAGGAGGTGGCGGGGGCCAACACCGGGGAGCTGTTTTTT. It is translated as CASEEVAGANTGELFF.

The CDR3 loop reads CAISESTGNTEAFF. The CDR3 nucleotides are TGTGCCATCAGTGAGTCAACAGGGAACACTGAAGCTTTCTTT. This chain links TRBV10-3 with TRBJ1-1, with D possibly matching TRBD1 (5 bases). CDR3 length equals 14 residues. Per the germline V gene, CDR1 is ENHRY and CDR2 is SYGVKD. Trimming stripped 0 bases from V and 1 base from J, with 6 bases between.

V and J are TRBV6-5 and TRBJ2-2; D perhaps matches TRBD2 (6 bases). There are 15 residues in the CDR3. V dropped 7 bases and J dropped 5 bases, with 17 bases sitting between them. Germline CDR1 is MNHEY and CDR2 is SVGAGI. CDR3 nucleotide sequence: TGTGCCAGCATAAGGGACTTCGGTGGGACCGGGGAGCTGTTTTTT. Its translation: CASIRDFGGTGELFF.

This clone was counted only a few times. V and J are TRBV19 and TRBJ1-2, with D unresolved. The ends were cut back, 3 bases at V and 3 bases at J, with 17 bases in the middle. The V gene's germline CDR1 is LNHDA and CDR2 SQIVND (reference sequence). The CDR3 totals 16 residues. The CDR3 loop is CASSISHKASYYGYTF. The CDR3 bases are TGTGCCAGTAGTATCTCCCACAAAGCGAGCTACTATGGCTACACCTTC.

J is TRBJ1-3 and V is TRBV4-2; D is undetermined. CDR1 is LGHNA and CDR2 is YNFKEQ in the germline V gene. The CDR3 consists of 16 residues. V lost 0 bases and J 0 bases, leaving 9 bases between the germline ends. The CDR3 DNA reads as TGTGCCAGCAGCCAAGAAGCGGGATCCTCTGGAAACACCATATATTTT. Its translation: CASSQEAGSSGNTIYF.

The chain joins TRBV5-1 to TRBJ1-5; D not certain. The CDR3 runs to 13 residues. The V and J ends lost 4 bases and 3 bases respectively, with 8 bases between them. CDR1 and CDR2 from the germline V gene are SGHRS and YFSETQ. CDR3 in DNA: TGCGCCAGCAGCCCAGACACCAATCAGCCCCAGCATTTT. As protein: CASSPDTNQPQHF.

Concerning this clone: Germline is not matched at one junction end, which may reflect a read error. J is TRBJ2-5 and V is TRBV2; 8 bases agree with TRBD1. The CDR3 spans 14 residues. CDR1 and CDR2 from the germline V gene are SNHLY and FYNNEI. In DNA, the CDR3 is TGTGCCAGCAGAGAAGGACAGGGACGAGAGACCCAGTACTTC. Its translation is CASREGQGRETQYF.

V usage is TRBV6-6 and J usage is TRBJ2-7, with TRBD1 identical over 8 bases. The CDR3 has 14 residues. V shed 6 bases, J shed 3 bases, and the junction held 7 bases outside the gene matches. Germline loops: CDR1 MNHNY, CDR2 SVGAGI (reference sequence). CDR3 residues: CASRPGQGLYEQYF. CDR3 DNA sequence: TGTGCCAGCAGGCCTGGACAGGGACTCTACGAGCAGTACTTC.

The V call is TRBV6-2 or TRBV6-3, the J call TRBJ2-6, with 10 bases fitting TRBD1. The CDR3 length is 19 residues. Per the germline V gene, CDR1 is MNHEY and CDR2 is SVGEGT. Trimming removed 3 bases from V and 3 bases from J; junction bases left unmatched: 11. In nucleotides, the CDR3 is TGTGCCAGCAGTTATCAGACAGGGGGCGATCTAATTGGGGCCAACGTCCTGACTTTC. This gives the protein CASSYQTGGDLIGANVLTF.

The J gene is TRBJ2-7, the V gene TRBV11-3, with TRBD1 matching 9 bases. The ends lost 3 bases at V and 5 bases at J; junction bases unmatched: 5. Germline values: CDR1 SGHNT, CDR2 YENEEA. This CDR3 contains 14 residues. The CDR3, as DNA: TGTGCCAGCAGCTTTGGGGACAGGGCCCACGAGCAGTACTTC. This sequence encodes CASSFGDRAHEQYF.

This clone showed up just once. The V gene is TRBV4-2, the J gene TRBJ2-7, with D tentatively TRBD1 (5 bases). Trimming took off 6 bases at V and 1 base at J, with 16 bases between the two ends. Germline V gene data show CDR1 as LGHNA and CDR2 as YNFKEQ. The CDR3 is 15 residues long. CDR3 sequence (DNA): TGTGCCAGCAGGGTTTCAACCGCAGGGTCCTACGAGCAGTACTTC. Its translation: CASRVSTAGSYEQYF.

The gene calls are TRBV28 and TRBJ2-3; 9 nucleotides agree with TRBD2. This CDR3 has 17 residues. V shed 4 bases and J 0 bases; nucleotides not matched to a gene: 8. Looked up from germline, CDR1 is MDHEN and CDR2 is SYDVKM. As DNA, the CDR3 is TGTGCCAGCAGTTCAGCGACTAGCGGTCCAAGCACAGATACGCAGTATTTT. This gives the protein CASSSATSGPSTDTQYF.

The rearrangement uses TRBV15 and TRBJ2-7; D may be TRBD1 (6 bases). This CDR3 is built from 15 residues. Germline V gene lookup returns CDR1 LNHNV and CDR2 YYDKDF (reference sequence). Trimming removed 0 bases from V and 1 base from J, with 10 bases in between. The CDR3 nucleotides read TGTGCCACCAGCAGAGATACTACAGGGTCCTACGAGCAGTACTTC. It yields the protein CATSRDTTGSYEQYF.